This TCR beta chain was profiled in a study of shared clonotypes between healthy human individuals. The assay was immunoSEQ multiplex PCR, and TCRdb's table has in-frame clones only and misses some. The sample contains some 380,000 clones, about 96% of which appear only once. Details on this clone: Antigen: not known.

CDR3 size: 15 residues. V lost 5 bases to trimming and J lost 0 bases, with 14 bases between them. Germline values: CDR1 PRHDT, CDR2 FYEKMQ (reference sequence). Study-level findings and limits: Some naive CD4 clonotypes, about 5.5%, turned up in common across a few donors.

This rearrangement joins TRBV13 to TRBJ2-7; D perhaps matches TRBD1 (6 bases). The material sequenced was memory CD8+ T cells sorted from blood. Subset reported: CD45RO+ cells pooled with CCR7-negative TemRA cells. The TCR sequence derives from a man between 25 and 39 years old in good health. CDR3 residues: CASSLVMGASYEQYF. In DNA, the CDR3 is TGTGCCAGCAGCCTGGTGATGGGGGCCTCCTACGAGCAGTACTTC. The full variable domain, in which reference TRBV13 and TRBJ2-7 provide the parts outside the CDR3, is AAGVIQSPRHLIKEKRETATLKCYPIPRHDTVYWYQQGPGQDPQFLISFYEKMQSDKGSIPDRFSAQQFSDYHSELNMSSLELGDSALYFCASSLVMGASYEQYFGPGTRLTVT.